This is a list of T cell receptor beta chains from one sample in a study of blood T cell repertoires in COVID-19. Assay: immunoSEQ multiplex PCR; the TCRdb copy retains only in-frame clones and omits some. Seen here are about 210,000 clones, 75% to 85% observed once, and the top ten hold around 4%. Sequenced sample: PBMCs or T cells enriched from blood (not recorded which). The receptor source for this set is a man in his thirties or forties with acute COVID-19. Each CDR3 is given with its conserved first and last residue. The D gene is left open where the match is weak. Clone size, where shown, is once, few, many, or a class for clones that have expanded.

J gene,V gene,D gene,clone size,CDR3 protein,CDR3 DNA
TRBJ1-1,TRBV6-1,TRBD1,.,CASSEGWDRGDTEAFF,TGTGCCAGCAGTGAAGGGTGGGACAGGGGGGACACTGAAGCTTTCTTT
TRBJ1-2,TRBV7-2,TRBD1,.,CASSLAGQRPTRCTF,TGTGCCAGCAGCTTAGCGGGACAGAGGCCTACGAGATGCACCTTC
TRBJ1-5,TRBV4-1,TRBD1,.,CASSQAADRADNQPQHF,TGCGCCAGCAGCCAAGCCGCTGACAGGGCCGACAATCAGCCCCAGCATTTT
TRBJ2-7,TRBV21-1,.,.,CASSKVVKTGLAYEQYF,TGTGCCAGCAGCAAAGTCGTCAAGACAGGGCTTGCCTACGAGCAGTACTTC
TRBJ2-3,TRBV7-3,.,.,CASSLGRGQPDTQYF,TGTGCCAGCAGCTTAGGGCGGGGCCAACCAGATACGCAGTATTTT
TRBJ2-5,TRBV5-1,.,.,CASSPLPGEETQYF,TGCGCCAGCAGCCCCCTCCCAGGGGAGGAGACCCAGTACTTC
TRBJ2-3,TRBV6-4,TRBD2,.,CASSGTSGGSTDTQYF,TGTGCCAGCAGCGGGACTAGCGGGGGGAGCACAGATACGCAGTATTTT
TRBJ1-4,TRBV11-2,TRBD1,.,CASSPVDRGGEKLFF,TGTGCCAGCAGCCCCGTCGACAGGGGTGGAGAAAAACTGTTTTTT
TRBJ1-2,TRBV28,.,.,CASSWGQGPGYTF,TGTGCCAGCAGCTGGGGCCAGGGGCCGGGCTACACCTTC
TRBJ2-7,TRBV19,TRBD1,.,CASSLPGQGSYEQYF,TGTGCCAGTAGTTTACCGGGACAGGGCTCCTACGAGCAGTACTTC
TRBJ2-1,TRBV7-9,.,.,CASSQNLLTSSYNEQFF,TGTGCCAGCAGCCAAAACTTGTTGACTAGCTCCTACAATGAGCAGTTCTTC
TRBJ2-7,TRBV23-1,.,.,CASSCTNNSSYEQYF,TGCGCCAGCAGTTGTACAAATAACAGCTCCTACGAGCAGTACTTC
TRBJ1-4,TRBV21-1,.,.,CASSNRATNEKLFF,TGTGCCAGCAGCAACAGGGCAACTAATGAAAAACTGTTTTTT
TRBJ2-5,TRBV14,.,.,CASSLGTRGRQETQYF,TGTGCCAGCAGCCTCGGTACTCGGGGTAGACAAGAGACCCAGTACTTC
TRBJ2-7,TRBV3-1/TRBV3-2,.,.,CASSPHPRGVF,TGTGCCAGCAGCCCCCACCCCCGGGGTGTCTTC
TRBJ1-2,TRBV29-1,.,few,CSVDSGEWGYTF,TGCAGCGTTGATTCCGGGGAGTGGGGCTACACCTTC
TRBJ1-1,TRBV3-1/TRBV3-2,.,.,CASSQEPPGVRAFF,TGTGCCAGCAGCCAAGAGCCCCCAGGGGTTCGCGCTTTCTTT
TRBJ2-2,TRBV11-2,.,.,CASSLVSGHPPGELFF,TGTGCCAGCAGCTTAGTTTCGGGACACCCTCCCGGGGAGCTGTTTTTT
TRBJ2-1,TRBV19,TRBD1,.,CASSLGQGNGNEQFF,TGTGCCAGTAGTCTGGGACAGGGGAACGGTAATGAGCAGTTCTTC
TRBJ2-2,TRBV5-4,TRBD1,.,CASSLTGASDTGELFF,TGTGCCAGCAGCTTAACAGGGGCCTCGGACACCGGGGAGCTGTTTTTT
TRBJ2-1,TRBV10-1,.,.,CASSSTIYNEQFF,TGCGCCAGCAGCTCTACGATATACAATGAGCAGTTCTTC
TRBJ1-5,TRBV7-9,.,.,CASSPLGQFQPQHF,TGTGCCAGCAGCCCCCTTGGACAGTTTCAGCCCCAGCATTTT
TRBJ2-1,TRBV6-4,TRBD2,.,CASSDSSGGANEQFF,TGTGCCAGCAGTGACTCGAGCGGGGGGGCTAATGAGCAGTTCTTC
TRBJ2-3,TRBV7-6,.,.,CASSSSEGDTQYF,TGTGCCAGCAGCTCTTCTGAGGGAGATACGCAGTATTTT
TRBJ2-1,TRBV6-1,.,.,CASSERTGIYNEQFF,TGTGCCAGCAGTGAACGTACAGGGATTTACAATGAGCAGTTCTTC
TRBJ2-7,TRBV6-5,.,.,CASSYRTTYEQYF,TGTGCCAGCAGTTATAGGACAACCTACGAGCAGTACTTC
TRBJ2-7,TRBV5-1,.,.,CASSLAGSEQYF,TGCGCCAGCAGCTTGGCCGGGAGCGAGCAGTACTTC
TRBJ2-3,TRBV15,.,.,CATSWRDGGTDTQYF,TGTGCCACCAGCTGGAGGGACGGGGGCACAGATACGCAGTATTTT
TRBJ1-6,TRBV27,.,.,CASTNGGGEGNSPLHF,TGTGCCAGCACCAACGGAGGAGGTGAGGGTAATTCACCCCTCCACTTT
TRBJ2-5,TRBV3-1/TRBV3-2,TRBD2,.,CASSHLGSGGAIETQYF,TGTGCCAGCAGCCACCTAGGGAGCGGGGGGGCCATAGAGACCCAGTACTTC
TRBJ1-4,TRBV28,TRBD1,once,CASTYGQGGEKLFF,TGTGCCAGCACCTACGGCCAGGGGGGTGAAAAACTGTTTTTT
TRBJ1-6,TRBV27,.,.,CASTQLQGFLSPLHF,TGTGCCAGCACCCAATTACAGGGCTTCTTATCACCCCTCCACTTT
TRBJ1-2,TRBV7-2,.,.,CASSRSANPNYGYTF,TGTGCCAGCAGCCGGTCTGCGAATCCTAACTATGGCTACACCTTC
TRBJ2-3,TRBV12-5,TRBD2,.,CASGLKTSPATDTQYF,TGTGCTAGTGGTTTGAAGACTAGCCCGGCTACAGATACGCAGTATTTT
TRBJ1-1,TRBV7-3,.,few,CASSLMAGPPSNTEAFF,TGTGCCAGCAGCTTAATGGCGGGACCTCCTTCGAACACTGAAGCTTTCTTT
TRBJ1-5,TRBV30,TRBD1,.,CAWRASGQSNQPQHF,TGTGCCTGGCGGGCCTCGGGACAGAGCAATCAGCCCCAGCATTTT
TRBJ1-1,TRBV2,.,once,CASSERGPNTEAFF,TGTGCCAGCAGTGAACGGGGTCCGAACACTGAAGCTTTCTTT